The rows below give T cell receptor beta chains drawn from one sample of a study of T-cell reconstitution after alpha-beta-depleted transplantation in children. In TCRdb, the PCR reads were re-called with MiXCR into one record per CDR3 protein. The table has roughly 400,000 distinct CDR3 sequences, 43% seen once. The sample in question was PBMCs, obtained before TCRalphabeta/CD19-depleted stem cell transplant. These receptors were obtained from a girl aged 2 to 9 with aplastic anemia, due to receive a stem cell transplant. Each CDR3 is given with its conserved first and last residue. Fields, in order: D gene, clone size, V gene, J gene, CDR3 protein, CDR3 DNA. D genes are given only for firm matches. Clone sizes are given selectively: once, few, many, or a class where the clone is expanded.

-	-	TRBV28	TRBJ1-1	CASKEHRAFF	TGTGCCAGCAAAGAACATCGAGCTTTCTTT
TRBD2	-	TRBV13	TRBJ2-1	CASTSKVAGGLYNEQFF	TGTGCCAGCACCTCTAAGGTAGCGGGAGGCCTCTACAATGAGCAGTTCTTC
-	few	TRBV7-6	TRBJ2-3	CASGQGPDTQYF	TGTGCCAGCGGGCAGGGGCCCGATACGCAGTATTTT
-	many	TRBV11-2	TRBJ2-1	CASSFAGQGVSYNEQFF	TGTGCCAGCAGCTTCGCTGGACAAGGAGTCTCCTACAATGAGCAGTTCTTC
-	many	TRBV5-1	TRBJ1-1	CASSRGVTEAFF	TGCGCCAGCAGCAGAGGGGTCACTGAAGCTTTCTTT
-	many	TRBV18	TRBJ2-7	CASSPSRSYEQYF	TGTGCCAGCTCACCGTCCAGATCCTACGAGCAGTACTTC
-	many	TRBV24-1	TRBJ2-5	CATEIRQGHYMETQYF	TGTGCCACCGAAATAAGGCAGGGCCACTATATGGAGACCCAGTACTTC
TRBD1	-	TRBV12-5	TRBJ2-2	CASGLSGTGGTGELFF	TGTGCTAGTGGCCTATCCGGGACAGGGGGCACCGGGGAGCTGTTTTTT
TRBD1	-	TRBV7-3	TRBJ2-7	CASSPLLGQGVHEQYF	TGTGCCAGCAGCCCCCTTCTGGGACAGGGGGTCCACGAGCAGTACTTC
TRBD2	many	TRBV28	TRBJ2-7	CASSRLAGGGYEQYF	TGTGCCAGCAGCCGTCTAGCGGGAGGGGGCTACGAGCAGTACTTC
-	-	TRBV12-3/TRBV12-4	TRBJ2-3	CASSQGFGDTQYF	TGTGCCAGCAGTCAGGGCTTCGGGGATACGCAGTATTTT
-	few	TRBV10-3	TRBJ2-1	CAISVRPLGDDEQFF	TGTGCCATCAGTGTACGCCCGTTGGGGGATGATGAGCAGTTCTTC
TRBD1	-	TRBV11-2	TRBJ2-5	CASSLVSGTVQETQYF	TGTGCCAGCAGCTTAGTCTCCGGGACAGTACAAGAGACCCAGTACTTC
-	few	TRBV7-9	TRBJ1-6	CASSSTGTDNSPLHF	TGTGCCAGCAGCTCGACCGGGACTGATAATTCACCCCTCCACTTT
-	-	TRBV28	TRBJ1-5	CASSFPGQPQHF	TGTGCCAGCAGTTTCCCTGGTCAGCCCCAGCATTTT
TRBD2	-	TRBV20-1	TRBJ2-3	CSAPGTSGRAGADTQYF	TGCAGTGCTCCCGGGACTAGCGGGAGGGCCGGAGCAGATACGCAGTATTTT
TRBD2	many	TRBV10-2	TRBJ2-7	CASSGRTSGYSYEQYF	TGCGCCAGCAGTGGCAGGACTAGCGGCTACTCCTACGAGCAGTACTTC
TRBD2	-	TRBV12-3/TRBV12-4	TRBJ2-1	CASKPPGGGIYNEQFF	TGTGCCAGCAAACCCCCTGGGGGGGGAATCTACAATGAGCAGTTCTTC
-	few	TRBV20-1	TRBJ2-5	CSARQRAQYF	TGCAGTGCTAGACAGCGTGCCCAGTACTTC
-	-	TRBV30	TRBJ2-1	CAWSVRHEQFF	TGTGCCTGGAGTGTACGCCATGAGCAGTTCTTC
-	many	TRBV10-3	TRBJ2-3	CAISESGLASTDTQYF	TGTGCCATCAGTGAGTCTGGGCTAGCGTCGACAGATACGCAGTATTTT
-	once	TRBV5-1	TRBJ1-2	CASSLDPGLGYGYTF	TGCGCCAGCAGCTTGGACCCAGGGCTGGGCTATGGCTACACCTTC
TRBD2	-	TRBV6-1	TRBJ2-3	CASSDIGLAGVMKSADTQYF	TGTGCCAGCAGTGATATAGGGCTAGCGGGAGTTATGAAAAGTGCAGATACGCAGTATTTT
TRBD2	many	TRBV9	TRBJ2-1	CASSVRTSSYNEQFF	TGTGCCAGCAGCGTTCGGACTAGCTCCTACAATGAGCAGTTCTTC
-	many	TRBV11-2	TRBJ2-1	CASRSPDRSPPYNEQFF	TGTGCCAGCAGGAGTCCTGACCGGTCGCCTCCCTACAATGAGCAGTTCTTC
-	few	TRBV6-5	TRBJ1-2	CASSYDSNYGYTF	TGTGCCAGCAGTTACGACAGCAACTATGGCTACACCTTC
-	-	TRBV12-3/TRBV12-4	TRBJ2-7	CASSLGELAYEQYF	TGTGCCAGCAGTTTGGGGGAACTAGCCTACGAGCAGTACTTC
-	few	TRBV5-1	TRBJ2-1	CASSLDGDEQFF	TGTGCCAGCAGCTTAGACGGAGATGAGCAGTTCTTC
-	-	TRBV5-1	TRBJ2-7	CASSSIDRTRSRGAYEQYF	TGCGCCAGCAGCTCAATCGACAGGACCAGGTCTCGAGGTGCATACGAGCAGTACTTC
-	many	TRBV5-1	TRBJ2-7	CASSLASYRGQAGGTSYEQYF	TGCGCCAGCAGCTTAGCCTCTTACAGGGGACAGGCGGGAGGGACTTCCTACGAGCAGTACTTC
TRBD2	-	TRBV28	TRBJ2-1	CASSSGGGNYNEQFF	TGTGCCAGCAGCTCCGGGGGGGGTAACTACAATGAGCAGTTCTTC
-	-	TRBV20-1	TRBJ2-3	CRGGARATDTQYF	TGCAGAGGCGGGGCCAGAGCCACAGATACGCAGTATTTT
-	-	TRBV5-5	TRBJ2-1	CASSRSRQVSYNEQFF	TGTGCCAGCAGCCGATCTAGACAGGTGTCCTACAATGAGCAGTTCTTC
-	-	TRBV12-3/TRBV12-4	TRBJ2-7	CASSPTGTYAYEQYF	TGTGCCAGCAGTCCCACCGGGACATACGCCTACGAGCAGTACTTC
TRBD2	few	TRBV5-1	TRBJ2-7	CASSRGAGGLLSHEQYF	TGCGCCAGCTCCCGAGGAGCGGGGGGCCTCCTCTCCCACGAGCAGTACTTC